The next 14 T cell receptor beta chains were all read from a single sample in a study of CD8 T cells in Susac syndrome. RNA totalling roughly 0.5 to 1 ug underwent reverse transcription with random hexamers. One entry per CDR3 protein results from TCRdb running MiXCR on the immunoSEQ multiplex PCR reads. The top ten hold 0.075% to 0.095% of the sample, which has some 220,000 distinct CDR3 sequences, about 95% seen once. The sequenced material came from CD4+ T cells from PBMCs. These receptors were taken from a human donor with multiple sclerosis.

The genes are TRBV30 and TRBJ1-1, with D tentatively TRBD1 (6 bases). From germline, CDR1 is GTSNPN and CDR2 SVGIG (reference sequence). CDR3 size: 13 residues. Deletions cut 5 bases from V and 4 bases from J, with 14 bases between. Here the CDR3 reads CAWSTGLGTEAFF. The CDR3 DNA follows: TGTGCCTGGTCCACAGGGTTGGGCACTGAAGCTTTCTTT. Together with reference TRBV30 and TRBJ1-1, the CDR3 gives the full variable domain: SQTIHQWPATLVQPVGSPLSLECTVEGTSNPNLYWYRQAAGRGLQLLFYSVGIGQISSEVPQNLSASRPQDRQFILSSKKLLLSDSGFYLCAWSTGLGTEAFFGQGTRLTVV.

The chain is built from TRBV9 and TRBJ1-1; D is unresolved. Trimming removed 2 bases from V and 5 bases from J, with 13 bases in between. The CDR3 is made up of 14 amino acids. Germline values: CDR1 SGDLS, CDR2 YYNGEE. The CDR3: CASSVPGGGTEAFF. For the CDR3, the DNA is TGTGCCAGCAGCGTGCCGGGAGGCGGGACTGAAGCTTTCTTT. The whole variable domain, filled in from reference TRBV9 and TRBJ1-1, reads DSGVTQTPKHLITATGQRVTLRCSPRSGDLSVYWYQQSLDQGLQFLIQYYNGEERAKGNILERFSAQQFPDLHSELNLSSLELGDSALYFCASSVPGGGTEAFFGQGTRLTVV.

The chain links TRBV20-1 to TRBJ2-2; either TRBD1 or TRBD2 may supply D (6 bases each). Germline CDR1 DFQATT, CDR2 SNEGSKA (reference sequence). The CDR3 spans 16 residues. Between the trimmed V and J ends, which lost 0 bases and 5 bases, there was a span of 16 bases. For the CDR3, the DNA is TGCAGTGCTAGAGATCAAGAGGGGGGCTGGACCGGGGAGCTGTTTTTT. Translating it yields CSARDQEGGWTGELFF.

The chain is built from TRBV30 and TRBJ2-5; D ambiguous. The germline CDR1 and CDR2 sequences are GTSNPN and SVGIG (reference sequence). The CDR3 is made up of 14 amino acids. The V and J ends lost 0 bases and 5 bases respectively, with 13 bases between them. The CDR3 loop is CAWSVVLPGETQYF. CDR3 bases: TGTGCCTGGAGTGTAGTCCTTCCCGGGGAGACCCAGTACTTC. Full variable domain (remainder filled in from reference TRBV30 and TRBJ2-5): SQTIHQWPATLVQPVGSPLSLECTVEGTSNPNLYWYRQAAGRGLQLLFYSVGIGQISSEVPQNLSASRPQDRQFILSSKKLLLSDSGFYLCAWSVVLPGETQYFGPGTRLLVL.

The chain carries TRBV3-1 and TRBJ1-4; D unresolved. Germline loops: CDR1 LGHDT, CDR2 YNNKEL (reference sequence). V was pared by 3 bases and J by 7 bases, with 15 bases between. This CDR3 region has 15 residues. CDR3 residues: CASSHRKVGGEKLFF. In DNA, the CDR3 is TGTGCCAGCAGCCATAGGAAGGTCGGAGGTGAAAAACTGTTTTTT.

V is TRBV5-1 and J is TRBJ2-6; D is uncertain. The germline V gene encodes CDR1 SGHRS and CDR2 YFSETQ. The V gene lost 6 bases and the J gene lost 0 bases, with 10 bases spanning the gap. The CDR3 totals 15 residues. In nucleotides, the CDR3 is TGCGCCAGCACCCTTGGGTTCTCTGGGGCCAACGTCCTGACTTTC. Its translation: CASTLGFSGANVLTF. Using reference TRBV5-1 and TRBJ2-6 for the parts outside the CDR3, the full variable domain is KAGVTQTPRYLIKTRGQQVTLSCSPISGHRSVSWYQQTPGQGLQFLFEYFSETQRNKGNFPGRFSGRQFSNSRSEMNVSTLELGDSALYLCASTLGFSGANVLTFGAGSRLTVL.

The J gene is TRBJ1-1, the V gene TRBV18, with no clear D. The CDR3 covers 16 residues. Trimming cost V 1 base and J 0 bases, with 12 bases left between them. CDR1 is KGHSH, CDR2 LQKENI, per germline. The CDR3 DNA reads TGTGCCAGCTCACCACGGGTCGGAACTATGAACACTGAAGCTTTCTTT. Amino acid sequence: CASSPRVGTMNTEAFF.

The chain links TRBV12-3 or TRBV12-4 to TRBJ2-7; tentative D call: TRBD1 (5 bases). Trimming cost V 3 bases and J 8 bases, with 14 bases left between them. The CDR3 totals 13 residues. The CDR3 region has the DNA TGTGCCAGCAGTTTGAACAGGTCGGCCCAGCAGTACTTC. Translating gives CASSLNRSAQQYF.

V and J are TRBV7-6 and TRBJ1-1; D uncertain. Germline lookup yields CDR1 SGHVS and CDR2 FNYEAQ. This CDR3 has 14 residues. V was shortened by 6 bases and J by 1 base, with 12 bases between the two germline ends. The CDR3 here is CASSRTRENTEAFF. The DNA of the CDR3 is TGTGCCAGCAGTCGGACCCGGGAGAACACTGAAGCTTTCTTT.

This chain uses TRBV28 with TRBJ1-1; 8 nucleotides agree with TRBD1. The CDR3 extends over 15 amino acids. Germline trimming cut 2 bases from V and 4 bases from J; bases unmatched to any gene: 6. Per germline, CDR1 MDHEN and CDR2 SYDVKM. CDR3 region: CASSLPGQGSTEAFF. Here the CDR3 DNA reads TGTGCCAGCAGTTTACCCGGACAGGGCAGCACTGAAGCTTTCTTT.

As DNA, the CDR3 is TGTGCCAGCAGTGACCCAGCGGGGCAGTACTTC. It encodes CASSDPAGQYF. The V gene is TRBV6-1, the J gene TRBJ2-7; TRBD2 is a possible D gene (6 bases). CDR1 and CDR2 from the germline V gene are MNHNS and SASEGT. The CDR3 length is 11 residues. Trimming cost V 3 bases and J 9 bases, with 9 bases left between them.

CDR3 loop: CASSFRAVGHNEQFF. CDR3 in DNA: TGTGCCAGCAGCTTTCGAGCGGTAGGTCACAATGAGCAGTTCTTC. This chain links TRBV5-6 with TRBJ2-1; D perhaps matches TRBD2 (5 bases). The CDR3 contains 15 residues. The V end lost 2 bases, the J end lost 5 bases, and 14 bases lay between the germline ends. Germline V gene lookup returns CDR1 SGHDT and CDR2 YYEEEE. The entire variable domain, with the rest obtained from reference TRBV5-6 and TRBJ2-1, is as follows: DAGVTQSPTHLIKTRGQQVTLRCSPKSGHDTVSWYQQALGQGPQFIFQYYEEEERQRGNFPDRFSGHQFPNYSSELNVNALLLGDSALYLCASSFRAVGHNEQFFGPGTRLTVL.

The table lists this clonotype with a count of one. This rearrangement joins TRBV29-1 to TRBJ2-1; 7 nucleotides agree with TRBD2. The V segment lost 3 bases and the J segment 7 bases; nucleotides outside the gene matches: 12. The CDR3 loop spans 15 amino acids. From germline, CDR1 is SQVTM and CDR2 ANQGSEA. The CDR3 sequence: CSVDQGWEGLNEQFF. DNA for the CDR3: TGCAGCGTTGATCAAGGGTGGGAGGGCCTAAATGAGCAGTTCTTC.

This clonotype was detected only once. The chain uses TRBV20-1 and TRBJ2-7, with D possibly being TRBD1 or TRBD2 (5 bases each). CDR1 and CDR2 (germline): DFQATT, SNEGSKA (reference sequence). The CDR3 spans 14 residues. Trimming shortened V by 0 bases and J by 2 bases, and 11 bases separated the two germline ends. The CDR3 is CSARDSRGPYEQYF. DNA for the CDR3: TGCAGTGCTAGAGATTCGAGGGGACCCTACGAGCAGTACTTC.